Each of the 19 T cell receptor beta chains below was sequenced from the same sample in a study of cytomegalovirus exposure and HLA in healthy donors. The PCR had 60 Vbeta and 13 Jbeta primers. The assay was immunoSEQ multiplex PCR, and TCRdb's table has in-frame clones only and misses some. Found here are more than 75,000 clones, about 74% of them singletons; the top ten hold roughly 6.1%. What was sequenced was PBMCs. The receptors derive from a woman between 45 and 65 years old in good health and CMV-seropositive.

This rearrangement joins TRBV5-1 to TRBJ1-5, with TRBD1 as a possible D gene (6 bases). Between the trimmed V and J ends, which lost 4 bases and 6 bases, there was a span of 20 bases. The CDR3 length is 16 residues. Germline V gene lookup returns CDR1 SGHRS and CDR2 YFSETQ. CDR3 protein: CASSQGTPAVGQPQHF. CDR3 coding DNA: TGCGCCAGCAGCCAAGGGACACCCGCGGTGGGTCAGCCCCAGCATTTT.

V and J are TRBV27 and TRBJ1-2; tentatively, D is TRBD1 (6 bases). V was pared by 5 bases and J by 6 bases, with 16 bases between. Germline V gene data show CDR1 as MNHEY and CDR2 as SMNVEV (reference sequence). This CDR3 is built from 14 residues. The chain's CDR3 is CASSALQGRHGYTF. As DNA, the CDR3 is TGTGCCAGCAGTGCCTTACAGGGAAGGCATGGCTACACCTTC.

This chain links TRBV7-6 with TRBJ2-2, with a weak D call TRBD2 (6 bases). Germline V gene sequence: CDR1 SGHVS, CDR2 FNYEAQ. The CDR3 sequence is 14 residues long. V lost 6 bases and J 3 bases, leaving 11 bases between the germline ends. The CDR3 spells CASRVAEYTGELFF. The CDR3 region has the DNA TGTGCCAGCAGGGTAGCGGAATACACCGGGGAGCTGTTTTTT.

CDR3 in amino acids: CASSSRDTGELFF. The CDR3 nucleotides are TGTGCCAGCAGCTCAAGAGACACCGGGGAGCTGTTTTTT. J is TRBJ2-2 and V is TRBV5-8, with no clear D. CDR1 SGHTS and CDR2 YDEGEE come from the germline V gene. V dropped 3 bases and J dropped 3 bases, with 6 bases sitting between them. The length of the CDR3 is 13 residues.

V and J are TRBV5-1 and TRBJ2-2, with 8 bases aligning to TRBD1. In germline, CDR1 is SGHRS, CDR2 YFSETQ. This CDR3 region has 16 residues. Trimming removed 0 bases from V and 0 bases from J; junction bases left unmatched: 1. CDR3 residues: CASSLGTGTNTGELFF. For the CDR3, the DNA is TGCGCCAGCAGCTTGGGGACAGGGACGAACACCGGGGAGCTGTTTTTT.

The chain combines TRBV7-2 with TRBJ2-1; a possible D gene is TRBD1 (6 bases). Deletions cut 1 base from V and 5 bases from J, with 9 bases between. This CDR3 is 14 amino acids long. CDR1 is SGHTA, CDR2 FQGNSA, per germline. The CDR3 sequence is CASSLVTGNNEQFF. Here the CDR3 DNA reads TGTGCCAGCAGCTTAGTTACAGGGAACAATGAGCAGTTCTTC.

The chain links TRBV19 to TRBJ2-3; TRBD2 is a possible D gene (5 bases). Germline assignment: CDR1 LNHDA and CDR2 SQIVND (reference sequence). This CDR3 is built from 17 residues. Between the trimmed V and J ends, which lost 8 bases and 3 bases, there was a span of 24 bases. The CDR3 loop is CASSRYGSSRPTDTQYF. CDR3 DNA: TGTGCCAGTTCCCGGTATGGGAGCTCACGACCTACAGATACGCAGTATTTT.

The J gene is TRBJ2-7, the V gene TRBV9, with 15 nucleotides matching TRBD2. The CDR3 sequence is 15 residues long. CDR1 and CDR2 from the germline V gene are SGDLS and YYNGEE. V trimming: 4 bases; J trimming: 6 bases; junction bases outside the gene matches: 5. In nucleotides, the CDR3 is TGTGCCAGCAGCCCCCGGACTAGCGGGAGGGCCGAGCAGTACTTC. Residues: CASSPRTSGRAEQYF.

This chain links TRBV2 with TRBJ2-2; maybe TRBD2 (5 bases). The germline gives CDR1 SNHLY, CDR2 FYNNEI. This CDR3 region has 18 residues. V lost 0 bases, J lost 1 base, and 15 bases lay in between. CDR3 nucleotide sequence: TGTGCCAGCAGTGAAGCGCTCGGGGATAGACAGAACACCGGGGAGCTGTTTTTT. This sequence encodes CASSEALGDRQNTGELFF.

The chain recombines TRBV9 with TRBJ1-2; TRBD1 matches at 7 bases. V was clipped by 2 bases and J by 6 bases; unmatched bases: 4. This CDR3 spans 13 amino acids. Germline CDR1 reads SGDLS; CDR2 reads YYNGEE. CDR3 sequence (DNA): TGTGCCAGCAGCGTTAGACAGGGTGATGGCTACACCTTC. Its translation: CASSVRQGDGYTF.

The gene calls are TRBV29-1 and TRBJ1-2; D may be TRBD1 (6 bases). V was cut by 8 bases and J by 5 bases, with 15 bases left in between. Per the germline V gene, CDR1 is SQVTM and CDR2 is ANQGSEA. CDR3 size: 12 residues. The chain's CDR3 is CSTSQGSYGYTF. CDR3 DNA sequence: TGCAGCACGAGCCAGGGGTCTTATGGCTACACCTTC.

The gene calls are TRBV9 and TRBJ2-7, with D possibly being TRBD2 (6 bases). The length of the CDR3 is 13 residues. Germline V gene sequence: CDR1 SGDLS, CDR2 YYNGEE. V was pared by 0 bases and J by 4 bases, with 8 bases between. CDR3 protein: CASSVGAGYEQYF. The CDR3 DNA sequence: TGTGCCAGCAGCGTAGGGGCGGGATACGAGCAGTACTTC.

This chain links TRBV10-1 with TRBJ2-3, with D maybe TRBD2 (7 bases). This CDR3 is 16 amino acids long. From germline, CDR1 is WNHNN and CDR2 SYGVQD (reference sequence). V was trimmed by 8 bases and J by 1 base, leaving 19 bases between them. DNA of the CDR3: TGCGCCAGCTCAAGGGGGGGGCTTGCAGGCACAGATACGCAGTATTTT. It is translated as CASSRGGLAGTDTQYF.

The rearrangement uses TRBV4-2 and TRBJ2-1; D ambiguous. Trimming left V 7 bases short and J 10 bases short, with 17 bases between. CDR1 LGHNA and CDR2 YNFKEQ come from the germline V gene. The CDR3 is made up of 13 amino acids. The CDR3 nucleotides are TGTGCCAGCAACCCTACCCCCTCTTGCGAGCAGTTCTTC. Protein sequence: CASNPTPSCEQFF.

The chain joins TRBV6-5 to TRBJ2-7; 12 nucleotides align to TRBD2. The CDR3 consists of 14 residues. Trimming removed 6 bases from V and 4 bases from J; junction bases left unmatched: 4. Germline values: CDR1 MNHEY, CDR2 SVGAGI. CDR3 in amino acids: CASRTSGSMYEQYF. CDR3 DNA: TGTGCCAGCAGGACTAGCGGGAGCATGTACGAGCAGTACTTC.

This rearrangement joins TRBV14 to TRBJ1-6; D is uncertain. Trimming removed 4 bases from V and 0 bases from J, with 13 bases in between. CDR1 and CDR2 from the germline V gene are SGHDN and FVKESK. The CDR3 runs to 17 residues. The CDR3 here is CASSPGLTSSYNSPLHF. CDR3 DNA: TGTGCCAGCAGCCCCGGACTCACGAGCTCCTATAATTCACCCCTCCACTTT.

The gene calls are TRBV4-1 and TRBJ1-3, with unresolved D. V was cut by 0 bases and J by 4 bases, with 13 bases left in between. In germline, CDR1 is MGHRA, CDR2 YSYEKL. CDR3 size: 16 residues. CDR3 in amino acids: CASSQDRGISGNTIYF. DNA for the CDR3: TGCGCCAGCAGCCAAGATCGGGGAATTTCGGGAAACACCATATATTTT.

A few counts support this clone. The chain employs TRBV7-9 and TRBJ1-1; TRBD1 aligns across 7 bases. Trimming removed 4 bases from V and 5 bases from J; junction bases left unmatched: 10. The CDR3 has 15 residues. Looked up from germline, CDR1 is SEHNR and CDR2 is FQNEAQ (reference sequence). The CDR3 is CASSSTGVRGTEAFF. CDR3 bases: TGTGCCAGCAGCTCAACAGGGGTCAGAGGGACTGAAGCTTTCTTT.

The chain recombines TRBV5-4 with TRBJ2-5, with 9 bases identical to TRBD1. Trimming removed 4 bases from V and 5 bases from J; junction bases left unmatched: 9. CDR1 and CDR2 (germline): SGHNT, YYREEE (reference sequence). CDR3 length equals 15 residues. The CDR3 sequence: CASSKTTGGGETQYF. The CDR3 DNA reads TGTGCCAGCAGCAAAACAACAGGGGGCGGCGAGACCCAGTACTTC. The full variable domain, its missing parts supplied by reference TRBV5-4 and TRBJ2-5, is ETGVTQSPTHLIKTRGQQVTLRCSSQSGHNTVSWYQQALGQGPQFIFQYYREEENGRGNFPPRFSGLQFPNYSSELNVNALELDDSALYLCASSKTTGGGETQYFGPGTRLLVL.